This TCR beta chain stems from a study of blood T cell repertoires in COVID-19. Source study methods: Counts of nucleated cells, estimated from reference gene primer amplification, were obtained. Sequencing used immunoSEQ multiplex PCR; TCRdb keeps in-frame clones, though not all of them. That table is the source of V, J and clone size, and D and trimming were worked out from the DNA. The profile shows approximately 270,000 clones, 75% to 90% of them singletons. This CDR3 contains 15 residues. Germline V gene data show CDR1 as KGHSH and CDR2 as LQKENI. The V and J ends lost 5 bases and 7 bases, in that order; junction bases with no gene match: 8. Participants, 18 to 89 years old, spanned 25 or so US areas.

Sequencing was carried out using PBMCs or T cells enriched from blood (not recorded which). The receptor was derived from a woman aged 50 to 60 who had recovered from COVID-19. This chain uses TRBV18 with TRBJ2-1, with 10 bases aligning to TRBD1. CDR3 in amino acids: CASSFDRGRVNEQFF. The CDR3 bases are TGTGCCAGCTCATTCGACAGGGGGCGCGTGAATGAGCAGTTCTTC.